This T cell receptor (beta chain) is drawn from a study of cytomegalovirus exposure and HLA in healthy donors (dated by TCRdb to the late 2010s). About the investigation overall: In an earlier analysis of several hundred of the donors, around 300 Gb of sequence data and 90 million to 120 million unique TCR beta sequences from 150 million to 200 million T cells were reported. An early release covering about 600 HLA-typed donors comprised about 300 gigabases of sequencing data and some 79 million unique TCR sequences. The genetic ancestry cluster associated with self-reported Caucasian donors included 80% to 90% of the 398 genotyped donors. The study aimed to test whether cataloging public T cell receptors could reveal signatures of past pathogen exposure. The study profiled the T cell repertoires of 550 to 700 subjects by immunosequencing and related them to cytomegalovirus serostatus. In addition to the first cohort of around 670 subjects, a separate validation cohort of approximately 120 different subjects was used. The study combined high-throughput TCR immunosequencing, statistical association of individual TCRs with disease status, and machine learning to predict cytomegalovirus infection status. A later analysis re-analyzed previously published TCR beta repertoires from approximately 670 donors and added high-resolution HLA genotyping to study TCR occurrence patterns. The later analysis used no new phenotypic data to find candidate immune exposures, relying instead on TCR beta sequences and their occurrence across donors. An earlier analysis of 500 to 650 of the donors applied high-throughput TCR beta sequencing to assess whether each TCR beta V gene segment acted as functional or pseudogenic. Donor age, sex, ethnicity and CMV serostatus were collected together with the repertoire data. In a later genetic analysis, genome-wide SNP genotypes for 398 of the 666 donors were used, and that subset was treated as a discovery cohort. Every discovery cohort repertoire had been produced on one sequencing platform. Class I and class II HLA loci were covered by the typing at four-digit resolution. The number of donors typed differed by locus, with about 629-630 for A, B, C, DRB1 and DQB1, more than 500 for DQA1, under 610 for DPA1, and 450 to 480 for DPB1. Five DR-DQ haplotypes were treated as single units for association and clustering because of strong linkage in the cohort. On average, 235,054 unique TCR beta nucleotide sequences were sequenced per donor among several hundred genotyped donors of the cohort, with roughly 19% of those sequences being non-productive. Overall study results and their limits: The classifier was reported to diagnose cytomegalovirus status with high specificity and sensitivity in both the original cohort and the validation cohort. In a later genetic analysis, fewer N-insertions in productive TCRs were reported among donors in an Asian-associated ancestry cluster than the roughly 700-donor mean. For the cohort, immune exposure information was limited to CMV serostatus. Some IMGT-functional V segments, including TRBV6-2 and TRBV6-3, could not be distinguished by the 87-base-pair reads and were therefore excluded. In a later analysis, TCR association rates were found to vary across HLA loci, with the most associated TCRs seen for DRB1 alleles and the fewest for HLA-C alleles. Most TCR sequences were seen in very few donors, while some public TCRs were found in many individuals. Sequencing depth was assumed to be roughly uniform across donors in the presence/absence analyses, though that assumption may not hold. Linkage disequilibrium might explain the correlated functional status among segregating V segments, but an unknown experimental factor could not be ruled out. The authors suggested that the approach could potentially be generalized to other disease states and immunological phenotypes. V-gene and J-gene trimming of TCR beta chains was associated with a missense DCLRE1C variant in a later genetic analysis, and the association was replicated in an independent cohort. The study gave a list of under 200 TCR beta chains associated with cytomegalovirus. In an earlier analysis of a few hundred of the donors, most TCR beta V segments were observed in productive rearrangements about 90% or about 30% of the time, broadly matching IMGT annotations. The sequencing pipeline was judged likely to have produced a cluster of highly shared sequence variants as a technical artifact. In a later analysis, HLA-associated TCR beta chains showed more clonal expansion and lower generation probabilities than non-associated chains that were equally common. A further reported finding was that TCR beta sequences accurately predicted the HLA-A and HLA-B alleles for most subjects in the first cohort. At a false discovery rate of 0.05, a later analysis linked some 17,000 TCR beta sequences to specific HLA alleles. Only TCR beta chains were sequenced in this cohort, and the absence of alpha or paired-chain data limited detectable features. Most CMV-associated TCR beta chains appeared to be HLA-restricted in a later analysis, and the HLA associations seemed to be driven largely by CMV exposure. The earlier analysis of approximately 590 of the donors excluded some 16 rarely observed V segments, including chromosome 9 orphons, because counts were too low. When HLA alleles, especially DR and DQ, strongly co-occurred, attributing TCR associations to individual alleles was difficult. A few of the identified cytomegalovirus-associated TCR beta chains were confirmed in vitro to be specific for cytomegalovirus antigens. In a later analysis, several top co-occurrence clusters were reported to appear linked to parvovirus B19, influenza, CMV and Epstein-Barr virus. Because HLA typing was missing for some donors at each locus, association tests included only the typed subset.

This clone turned up a few times. Its recognized antigen is unknown. The input lacks base qualities; no much larger clone sits a single base away. The method was the immunoSEQ multiplex PCR assay. A mixture of 60 forward primers for TCR Vbeta segments and 13 reverse primers for TCR Jbeta segments was used in the multiplex PCR. Amplification of the CDR3 region of rearranged TCR beta genes was performed with a multiplex PCR assay on genomic DNA. Amplified TCR beta libraries were sequenced as 87-base-pair reads on the Illumina HiSeq System. Per the original workflow: A later analysis counted 65 million to 90 million unique TCR beta chains across the 600 to 850 repertoires, and 9 million to 14 million of these chains were shared by at least two donors. To remove PCR and sequencing errors, raw reads were error-corrected and collapsed into unique sequences using a nearest-neighbor algorithm that merged closely related sequences. Alignment of CDR3 sequences to IMGT reference sequences was used to assign V, D and J gene segments. For a sequence to be retained, at least a six-nucleotide match to both a V gene segment and a J gene segment was required. Rearrangements were classified as productive when the CDR3 lacked stop codons and remained in frame with V and J, and all other rearrangements were classified as non-productive. Following IMGT convention, CDR3 was defined as the stretch from the second conserved V-encoded cysteine up to the conserved J-encoded phenylalanine. The earlier analysis of more than 450 of the donors excluded sequences that lacked an unambiguous match to a single V gene segment. In an earlier analysis of a few hundred of the donors, a V segment was called functional when productive rearrangements were above 56.7%, and segregating when the standard deviation between donors exceeded 5%. A statistical classification framework was built for diagnosing cytomegalovirus status from the catalog of TCR beta chain sequences. A later analysis assigned V and J genes by comparing TCR nucleotide sequences with IMGT/GENE-DB human TR gene sequences. Using the TCRdist pipeline, a later analysis assigned CDR3 sequences along with most-parsimonious VDJ recombination scenarios. A later analysis defined each TCR beta chain by its CDR3 amino acid sequence plus V-gene family, and excluded reads lacking a unique V-gene family. To address suspected cross-contamination and a sequencing artifact, a later analysis removed 592 highly shared, low-generation-probability nucleotide sequences. For each public chain, a later analysis derived a clonal expansion index from normalized ranks of inferred template counts within each repertoire. A later analysis computed generation probabilities with a VDJ recombination model fitted to out-of-frame rearrangements, and checked the results against IGoR. In a later analysis, TCR-TCR, TCR-HLA and TCR-CMV co-occurrence was scored with hypergeometric tests, and a repertoire-size bias correction was applied to TCR pairs. To estimate false discovery rates, a later analysis permuted the HLA or CMV assignments 20 times. In a later analysis, co-occurring TCRs were grouped using DBSCAN, and TCRdist sequence similarity was added for clustering within HLA-allele-positive subsets. Repertoires with fewer than 30,000 or more than 120,000 public chains were left out of co-occurrence clustering, as were a few repertoires with anomalous nucleotide sharing. The table was pulled from immuneACCESS by TCRdb, which kept in-frame rearrangements only. Such tables lose some clones; where checked, under half of the loss comes from unresolved V genes, and the rest has no known cause. The V and J calls and clone size were taken over from that table, and D and trimming were inferred from the DNA. This sample lists under 150,000 clones; roughly two thirds were detected once. The ten top clones hold roughly 1.6% of the sample.

The cohort comprised several hundred healthy bone marrow donors. All cohort members were sampled while nominally healthy, although unrecorded immune exposures were likely present. The donor was CMV seropositive and belonged to the group of over 250 seropositive cohort members. A peripheral blood sample was provided by each donor, and peripheral blood mononuclear cells were used for TCR beta sequencing. The Qiagen DNeasy Blood Extraction Kit was used to extract genomic DNA from the blood cell samples. After removal of 3 bases from V and 5 bases from J, the junction retains 7 bases not matched to a gene. The CDR1 and CDR2 encoded by the germline V gene (reference sequence) are MNHEY and SMNVEV. The cysteine opens and the phenylalanine closes a CDR3 of 15 amino acids. Only CDR3 DNA is held: 45 bases, read in frame from base 1.

This sequence uses TRBV27 and TRBJ2-5, with 9 central nucleotides matching TRBD1. The material sequenced was PBMCs. This TCR derives from a young man in good health and CMV-seropositive. The nucleotide sequence is given as TGTGCCAGCAGTTTGCGACAGGGGGTGTGGGAGACCCAGTACTTC. This codes for CASSLRQGVWETQYF.